This TCR beta chain was observed in a study of regulatory T cells in long-lasting Graves disease. Study details: Freshly diagnosed Graves' patients had used antithyroid drugs for under 3 months. Findings and limits, study-wide: Persistent disease preferred TRBV28, TRBJ1-2 and TRBJ2-5; new disease, TRBV20-1 and TRBJ2-1. Those with persistent Graves' had less TCR diversity than newly diagnosed patients.

This clonotype was recorded many times. Its antigen is unidentified. Specified time point: newly diagnosed GD, antithyroid drugs for less than 3 months. TCR sequences were obtained from RNA taken from PBMCs. Peripheral blood, approximately 9 milliliters of it, was drawn into EDTA tubes. Trimming took 6 bases from V and 1 from J, leaving 18 bases between them. The CDR3 extends over 16 amino acids. CDR1 and CDR2 from the germline V gene are DFQATT and SNEGSKA (reference sequence). Library construction for TCR beta used iRepertoire HTBI primers and Arm-PCR of CDR3 regions. Using its own MiXCR run on the multiplex PCR reads, TCRdb lists one record per CDR3 protein. The sample records roughly 420,000 distinct CDR3 sequences, around 15% being singletons.

Sequencing used peripheral blood mononuclear cells (PBMCs), obtained at new diagnosis, from a patient treated with antithyroid drugs. The chain employs TRBV20-1 and TRBJ2-2; perhaps TRBD2 as D (8 bases). The source is a female donor with Graves disease. CDR3 nucleotides: TGCAGTGCCCAGAGGGGGCTAGCGGGGAACACCGGGGAGCTGTTTTTT. It specifies CSAQRGLAGNTGELFF.